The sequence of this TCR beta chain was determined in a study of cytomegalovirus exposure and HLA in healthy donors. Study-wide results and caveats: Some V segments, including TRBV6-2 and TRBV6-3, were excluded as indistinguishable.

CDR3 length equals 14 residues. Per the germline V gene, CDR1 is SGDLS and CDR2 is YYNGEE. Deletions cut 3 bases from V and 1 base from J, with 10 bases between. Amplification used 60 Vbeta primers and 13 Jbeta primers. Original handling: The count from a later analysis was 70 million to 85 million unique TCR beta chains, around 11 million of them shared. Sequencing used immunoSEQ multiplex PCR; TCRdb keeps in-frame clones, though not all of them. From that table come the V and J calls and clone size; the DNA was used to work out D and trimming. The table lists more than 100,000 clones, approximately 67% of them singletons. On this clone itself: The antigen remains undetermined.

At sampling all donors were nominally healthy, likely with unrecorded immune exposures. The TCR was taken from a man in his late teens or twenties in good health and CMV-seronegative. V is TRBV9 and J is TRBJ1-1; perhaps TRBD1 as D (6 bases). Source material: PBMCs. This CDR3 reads CASSALQGNTEAFF. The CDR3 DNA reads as TGTGCCAGCAGCGCTTTACAGGGGAACACTGAAGCTTTCTTT.